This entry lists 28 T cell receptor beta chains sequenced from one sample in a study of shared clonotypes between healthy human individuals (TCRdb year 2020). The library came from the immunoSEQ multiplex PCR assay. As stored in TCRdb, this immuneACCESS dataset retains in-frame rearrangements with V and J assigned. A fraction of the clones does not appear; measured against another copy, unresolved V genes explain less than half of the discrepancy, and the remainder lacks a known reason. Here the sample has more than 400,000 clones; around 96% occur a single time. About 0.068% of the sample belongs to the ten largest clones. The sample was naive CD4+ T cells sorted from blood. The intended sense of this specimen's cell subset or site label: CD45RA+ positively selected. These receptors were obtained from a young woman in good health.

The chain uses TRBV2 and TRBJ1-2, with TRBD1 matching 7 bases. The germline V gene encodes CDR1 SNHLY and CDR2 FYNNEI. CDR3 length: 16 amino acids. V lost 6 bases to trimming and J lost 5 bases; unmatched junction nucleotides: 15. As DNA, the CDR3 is TGTGCCAGCAGGCTGACACCATCGGGGACAGCGTATGGCTACACCTTC. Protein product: CASRLTPSGTAYGYTF.

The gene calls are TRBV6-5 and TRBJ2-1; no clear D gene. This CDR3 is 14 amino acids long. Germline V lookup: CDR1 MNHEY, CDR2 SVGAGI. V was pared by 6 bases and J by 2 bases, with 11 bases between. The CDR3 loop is CASSPRVAYNEQFF. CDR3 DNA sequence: TGTGCCAGCAGCCCCCGGGTTGCCTACAATGAGCAGTTCTTC.

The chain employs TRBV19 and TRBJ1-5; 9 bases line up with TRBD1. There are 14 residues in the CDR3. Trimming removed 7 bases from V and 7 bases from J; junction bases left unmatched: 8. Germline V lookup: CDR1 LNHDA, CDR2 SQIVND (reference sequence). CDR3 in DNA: TGTGCCAGTACCAGGGACAGGGTAGGCCAGCCCCAGCATTTT. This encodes CASTRDRVGQPQHF.

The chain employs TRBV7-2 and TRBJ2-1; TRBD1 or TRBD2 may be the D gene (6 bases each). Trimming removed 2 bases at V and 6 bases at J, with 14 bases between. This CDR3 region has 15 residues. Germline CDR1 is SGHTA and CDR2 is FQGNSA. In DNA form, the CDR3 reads TGTGCCAGCAGCTTAATAGGGGGGCTTCTCAATGAGCAGTTCTTC. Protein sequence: CASSLIGGLLNEQFF.

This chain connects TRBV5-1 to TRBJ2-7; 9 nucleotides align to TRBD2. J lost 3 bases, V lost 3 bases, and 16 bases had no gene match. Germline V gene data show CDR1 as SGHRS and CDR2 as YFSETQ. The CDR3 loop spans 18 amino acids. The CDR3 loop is CASSSTTLVSGRIYEQYF. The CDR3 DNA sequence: TGCGCCAGCAGCTCCACAACCTTGGTTAGCGGGAGAATCTACGAGCAGTACTTC.

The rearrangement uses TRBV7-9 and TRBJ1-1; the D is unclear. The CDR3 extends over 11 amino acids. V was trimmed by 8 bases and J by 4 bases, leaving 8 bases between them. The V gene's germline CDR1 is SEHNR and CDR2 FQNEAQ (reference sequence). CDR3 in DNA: TGTGCCAGCGTGGCCGTCACTGAAGCTTTCTTT. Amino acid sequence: CASVAVTEAFF.

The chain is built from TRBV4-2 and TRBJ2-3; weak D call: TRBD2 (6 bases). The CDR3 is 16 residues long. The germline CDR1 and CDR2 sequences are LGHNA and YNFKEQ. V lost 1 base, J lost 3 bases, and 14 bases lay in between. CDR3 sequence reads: CASSQANSGGTDTQYF. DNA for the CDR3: TGTGCCAGCAGCCAAGCAAATAGCGGAGGGACAGATACGCAGTATTTT.

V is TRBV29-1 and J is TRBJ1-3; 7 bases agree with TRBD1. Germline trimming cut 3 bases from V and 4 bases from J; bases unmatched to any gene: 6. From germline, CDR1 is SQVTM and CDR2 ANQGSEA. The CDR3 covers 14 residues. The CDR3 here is CSVDPTGAGNTIYF. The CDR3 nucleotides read TGCAGCGTTGACCCTACAGGGGCAGGAAACACCATATATTTT.

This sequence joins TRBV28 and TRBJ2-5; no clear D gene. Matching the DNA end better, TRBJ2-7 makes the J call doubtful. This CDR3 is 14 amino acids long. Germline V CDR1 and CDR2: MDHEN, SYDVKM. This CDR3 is CASTVSQVSYEQYF. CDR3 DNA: TGTGCCAGCACCGTGTCTCAAGTATCCTACGAGCAGTACTTC.

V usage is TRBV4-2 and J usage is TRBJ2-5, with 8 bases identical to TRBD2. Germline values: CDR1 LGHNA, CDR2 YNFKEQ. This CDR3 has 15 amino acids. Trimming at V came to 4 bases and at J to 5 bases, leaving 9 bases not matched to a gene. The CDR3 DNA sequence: TGTGCCAGCAGCCTCGGGGGGAGCGGGAGTGAGACCCAGTACTTC. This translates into CASSLGGSGSETQYF.

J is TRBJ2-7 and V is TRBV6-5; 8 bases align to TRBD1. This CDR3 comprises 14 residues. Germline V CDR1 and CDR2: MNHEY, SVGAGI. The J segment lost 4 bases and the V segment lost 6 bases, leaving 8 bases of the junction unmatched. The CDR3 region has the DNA TGTGCCAGCAGCGTCGGGCAGGGGGCTTACGAGCAGTACTTC. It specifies CASSVGQGAYEQYF.

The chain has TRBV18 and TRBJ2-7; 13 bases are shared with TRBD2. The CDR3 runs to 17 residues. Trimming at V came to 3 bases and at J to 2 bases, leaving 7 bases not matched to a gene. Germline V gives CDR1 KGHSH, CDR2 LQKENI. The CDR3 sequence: CASSPTLAGGGTYEQYF. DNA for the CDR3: TGTGCCAGCTCACCCACACTAGCGGGAGGGGGCACCTACGAGCAGTACTTC.

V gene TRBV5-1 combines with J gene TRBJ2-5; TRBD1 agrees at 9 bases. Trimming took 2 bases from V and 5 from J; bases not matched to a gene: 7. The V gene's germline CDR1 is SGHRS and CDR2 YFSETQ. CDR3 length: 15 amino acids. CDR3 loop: CASSFWDRVSETQYF. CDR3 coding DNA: TGCGCCAGCAGCTTTTGGGACAGGGTATCGGAGACCCAGTACTTC.

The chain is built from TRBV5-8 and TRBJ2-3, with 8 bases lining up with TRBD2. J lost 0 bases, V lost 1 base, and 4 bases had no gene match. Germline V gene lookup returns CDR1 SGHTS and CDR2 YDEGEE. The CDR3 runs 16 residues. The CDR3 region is CASSLRTSLSTDTQYF. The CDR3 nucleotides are TGTGCCAGCAGCTTGCGGACTAGCCTAAGCACAGATACGCAGTATTTT.

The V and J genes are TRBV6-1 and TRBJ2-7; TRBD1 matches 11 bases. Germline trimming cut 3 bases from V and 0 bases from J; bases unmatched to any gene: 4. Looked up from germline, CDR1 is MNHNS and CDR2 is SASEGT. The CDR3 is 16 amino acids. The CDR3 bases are TGTGCCAGCAGTGACCCCGGGACAGGGGGCTCCTACGAGCAGTACTTC. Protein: CASSDPGTGGSYEQYF.

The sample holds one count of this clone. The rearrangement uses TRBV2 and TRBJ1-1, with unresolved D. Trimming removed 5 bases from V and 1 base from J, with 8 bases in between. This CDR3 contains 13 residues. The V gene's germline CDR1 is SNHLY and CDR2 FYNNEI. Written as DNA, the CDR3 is TGTGCCAGCAGTACACGGGGGAACACTGAAGCTTTCTTT. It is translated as CASSTRGNTEAFF.

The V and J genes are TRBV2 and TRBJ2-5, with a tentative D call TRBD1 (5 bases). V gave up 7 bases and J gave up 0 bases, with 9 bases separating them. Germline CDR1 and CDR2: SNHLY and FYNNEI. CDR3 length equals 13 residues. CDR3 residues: CASKGQNQETQYF. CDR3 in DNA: TGTGCCAGCAAGGGGCAGAACCAAGAGACCCAGTACTTC.

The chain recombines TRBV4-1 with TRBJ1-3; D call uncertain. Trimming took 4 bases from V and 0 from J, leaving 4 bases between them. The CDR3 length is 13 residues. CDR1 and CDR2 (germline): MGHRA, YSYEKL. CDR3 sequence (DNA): TGCGCCAGCAGCCGGTCCTCTGGAAACACCATATATTTT. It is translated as CASSRSSGNTIYF.

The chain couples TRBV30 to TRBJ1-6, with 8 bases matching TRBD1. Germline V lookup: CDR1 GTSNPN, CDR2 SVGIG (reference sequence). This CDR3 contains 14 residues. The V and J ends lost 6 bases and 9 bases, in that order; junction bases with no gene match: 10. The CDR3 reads CACRRTGNSSPLHF. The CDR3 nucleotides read TGTGCCTGCAGGCGGACAGGGAATAGTTCACCCCTCCACTTT.

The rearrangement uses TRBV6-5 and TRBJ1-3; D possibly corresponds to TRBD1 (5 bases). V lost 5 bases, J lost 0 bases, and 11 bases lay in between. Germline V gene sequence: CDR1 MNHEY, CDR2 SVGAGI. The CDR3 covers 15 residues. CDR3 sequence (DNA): TGTGCCAGCAGTGGGGGGGATCGCTCTGGAAACACCATATATTTT. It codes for CASSGGDRSGNTIYF.

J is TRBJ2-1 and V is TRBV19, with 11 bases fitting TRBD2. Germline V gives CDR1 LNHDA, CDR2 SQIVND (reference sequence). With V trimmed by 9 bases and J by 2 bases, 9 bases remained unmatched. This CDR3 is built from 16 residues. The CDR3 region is CASTPLAGGPYNEQFF. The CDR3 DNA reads TGTGCCAGCACCCCGTTAGCGGGAGGGCCCTACAATGAGCAGTTCTTC.

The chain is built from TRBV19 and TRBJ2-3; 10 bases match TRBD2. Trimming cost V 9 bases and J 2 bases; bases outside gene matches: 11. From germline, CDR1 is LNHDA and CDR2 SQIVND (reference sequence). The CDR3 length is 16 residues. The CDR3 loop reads CASGFSLAGATDTQYF. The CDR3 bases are TGTGCCAGCGGCTTTTCGCTAGCGGGAGCCACAGATACGCAGTATTTT.

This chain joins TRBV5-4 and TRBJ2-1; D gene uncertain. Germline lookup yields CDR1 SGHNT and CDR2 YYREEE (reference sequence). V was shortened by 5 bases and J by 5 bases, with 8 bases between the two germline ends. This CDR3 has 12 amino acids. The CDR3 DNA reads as TGTGCCAGCAGTCCGACTGACAATGAGCAGTTCTTC. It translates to CASSPTDNEQFF.

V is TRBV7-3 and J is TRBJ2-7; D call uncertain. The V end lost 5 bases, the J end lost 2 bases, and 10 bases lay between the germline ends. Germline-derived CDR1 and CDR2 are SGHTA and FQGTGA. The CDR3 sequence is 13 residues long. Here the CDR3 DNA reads TGTGCCAGCAGCAAAGGGCCAGCCTACGAGCAGTACTTC. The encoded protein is CASSKGPAYEQYF.

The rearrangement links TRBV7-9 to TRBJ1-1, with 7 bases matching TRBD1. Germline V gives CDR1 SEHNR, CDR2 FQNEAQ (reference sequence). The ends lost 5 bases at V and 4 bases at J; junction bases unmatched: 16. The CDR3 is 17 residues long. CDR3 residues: CASSQRQGSRAGTEAFF. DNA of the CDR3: TGTGCCAGCAGCCAACGACAGGGTTCCCGTGCGGGCACTGAAGCTTTCTTT.

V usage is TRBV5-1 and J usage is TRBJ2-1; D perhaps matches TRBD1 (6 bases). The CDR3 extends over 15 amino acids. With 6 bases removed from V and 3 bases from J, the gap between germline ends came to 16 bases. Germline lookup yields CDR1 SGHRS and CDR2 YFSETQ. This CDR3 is CASMAGGTNYNEQFF. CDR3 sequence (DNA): TGCGCCAGCATGGCCGGTGGGACAAACTACAATGAGCAGTTCTTC. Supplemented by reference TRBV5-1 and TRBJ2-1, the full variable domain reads KAGVTQTPRYLIKTRGQQVTLSCSPISGHRSVSWYQQTPGQGLQFLFEYFSETQRNKGNFPGRFSGRQFSNSRSEMNVSTLELGDSALYLCASMAGGTNYNEQFFGPGTRLTVL.

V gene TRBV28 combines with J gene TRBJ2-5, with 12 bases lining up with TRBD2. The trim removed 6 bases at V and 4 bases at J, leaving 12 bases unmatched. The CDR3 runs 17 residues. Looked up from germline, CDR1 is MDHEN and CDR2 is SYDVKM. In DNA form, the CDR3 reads TGTGCCAGCAGCCGGGGACTAGCGGGCCCTGTTCTAGAGACCCAGTACTTC. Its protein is CASSRGLAGPVLETQYF.

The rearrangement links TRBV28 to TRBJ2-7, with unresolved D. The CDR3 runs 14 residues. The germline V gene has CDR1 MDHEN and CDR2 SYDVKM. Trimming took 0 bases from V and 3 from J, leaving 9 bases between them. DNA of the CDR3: TGTGCCAGCAGTTTATGGAGGCAGTTCTACGAGCAGTACTTC. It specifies CASSLWRQFYEQYF.